This T cell receptor (beta chain) appears in the sequencing data of a study of regulatory T cells in long-lasting Graves disease. Time point in this sample: newly diagnosed GD, antithyroid drugs for less than 3 months. PBMC-extracted RNA yielded the TCR library. Relying on iRepertoire HTBI primers and Arm-PCR of CDR3 regions, the team built TCR beta libraries. TCRdb re-derived calls from the multiplex PCR reads in MiXCR, one entry per CDR3 protein. The sample contains 360,000 or so distinct CDR3 sequences, about an eighth of which appear only once. V lost 8 bases to trimming and J lost 1 base, with 17 bases between them. The CDR3 is 16 amino acids. The germline V gene encodes CDR1 SNHLY and CDR2 FYNNEI. This clonotype has only a few counts. The same sample was also used in a study of T cells in Graves' hyperthyroidism and ophthalmopathy. As reported in that work: Calling Graves' hyperthyroidism stable meant ophthalmopathy did not progress within 18 months. Model-based prediction identified ophthalmopathy a median 6.5 months prior to its onset.

The sequence came from a woman aged 18-30 years with Graves disease. The V gene is TRBV2, the J gene TRBJ2-2, with D tentatively TRBD1 (7 bases). The sequenced sample was peripheral blood mononuclear cells (PBMCs), obtained at new diagnosis, from a patient treated with antithyroid drugs. The DNA of the CDR3 is TGTGCCAGCCAACGGAGGAGGGGGCAGAACACCGGGGAGCTGTTTTTT. Translated, it gives CASQRRRGQNTGELFF.